This T cell receptor (beta chain) stems from a study of response to subunit inactivated influenza vaccine. Per germline, CDR1 SGHTA and CDR2 FQGNSA. V gave up 5 bases and J gave up 11 bases; unmatched junction bases: 15. This CDR3 region has 15 residues. TCRdb analysed the RT-PCR reads with MiXCR anew, one entry per CDR3 protein. The sample lists some 550,000 distinct CDR3 sequences; roughly a quarter were seen once. This clonotype was counted a few times. Its cognate antigen is unknown. Study results and caveats: Authors suggested each seasonal influenza vaccination recruits few new T cells.

The sample was also reused in another study, on T cells expressing NK-cell markers. That source reports: The TCR beta cDNA came from 5'RACE template switching with UMIs. CD3+CD56+NKG2C+, CD3+CD56+NKG2C- and CD3+CD56-NKG2C+ T cells, once sorted, supplied the TCR beta repertoires. Restriction of sorting to alpha-beta TCR T cells was accomplished in several experiments using an anti-gamma-delta TCR antibody. Among CD8+ T cells from six donors, dominant NKG2C+ clonotypes accounted for about 1.0-7.0%.

The TCR was taken from a man aged 50 or older who received an inactivated influenza vaccine. The sample was CD4+ T cells sorted from PBMCs, taken 11 to 12 days after vaccination. This rearrangement joins TRBV7-2 to TRBJ2-1; 7 bases line up with TRBD2. The CDR3 DNA follows: TGTGCCAGCAGCCAGACTAGAAGTGGGGGGGGGAAGCAGTTCTTC. Encoded protein: CASSQTRSGGGKQFF.